Presented here are 24 T cell receptor beta chains from one specimen sequenced in a study of blood T cell repertoires in COVID-19. TCRdb's copy holds only in-frame clones and misses some; the assay was immunoSEQ multiplex PCR. The data show about 200,000 clones, 88% seen once. Sequenced sample: peripheral blood. The source of these receptors is a man aged 40-49 years with active or convalescent COVID-19.

This clone was seen a few times. This chain connects TRBV6-2 or TRBV6-3 to TRBJ2-7, with a possible D match to TRBD2 (5 bases). In germline, CDR1 is MNHEY, CDR2 SVGEGT. Trimming removed 5 bases at V and 2 bases at J, with 13 bases between. This CDR3 has 14 residues. The CDR3: CASSRPLAPYEQYF. For the CDR3, the DNA is TGTGCCAGCAGTCGTCCCCTAGCACCCTACGAGCAGTACTTC.

This rearrangement joins TRBV5-1 to TRBJ1-3; 7 nucleotides align to TRBD1. The V segment lost 3 bases and the J segment 1 base; nucleotides outside the gene matches: 1. This CDR3 contains 14 residues. The germline V gene has CDR1 SGHRS and CDR2 YFSETQ. The CDR3 is CASSWDSSGNTIYF. In DNA, the CDR3 is TGCGCCAGCAGCTGGGACAGTTCTGGAAACACCATATATTTT. Together with reference TRBV5-1 and TRBJ1-3, the CDR3 gives the full variable domain: KAGVTQTPRYLIKTRGQQVTLSCSPISGHRSVSWYQQTPGQGLQFLFEYFSETQRNKGNFPGRFSGRQFSNSRSEMNVSTLELGDSALYLCASSWDSSGNTIYFGEGSWLTVV.

The CDR3: CASSPTGTSGNEQFF. The CDR3 DNA reads as TGTGCCAGCAGTCCCACCGGGACTAGCGGAAATGAGCAGTTCTTC. The chain joins TRBV2 to TRBJ2-1, with TRBD2 matching over 11 bases. In germline, CDR1 is SNHLY, CDR2 FYNNEI. With V trimmed by 5 bases and J by 7 bases, 7 bases remained unmatched. The CDR3 is 15 amino acids. Complete variable domain (other parts from reference TRBV2 and TRBJ2-1): EPEVTQTPSHQVTQMGQEVILRCVPISNHLYFYWYRQILGQKVEFLVSFYNNEISEKSEIFDDQFSVERPDGSNFTLKIRSTKLEDSAMYFCASSPTGTSGNEQFFGPGTRLTVL.

The chain carries TRBV7-8 and TRBJ1-5; the D gene is possibly TRBD1 (5 bases). Trimming stripped 5 bases from V and 7 bases from J, with 18 bases between. Per the germline V gene, CDR1 is SGHVS and CDR2 is FQNEAQ. The CDR3 loop spans 15 amino acids. Written as DNA, the CDR3 is TGTGCCAGCAGCGACCGGGGGGGATTGAACCAGCCCCAGCATTTT. This translates into CASSDRGGLNQPQHF.

This sequence joins TRBV12-3 or TRBV12-4 and TRBJ2-1; D is perhaps TRBD1 (6 bases). This CDR3 comprises 13 residues. V gave up 8 bases and J gave up 7 bases, with 15 bases separating them. CDR3 bases: TGTGCCAGCTATGAGGGGGAATCGAATGAGCAGTTCTTC. This gives the protein CASYEGESNEQFF.

The V call is TRBV7-9, the J call TRBJ1-1, with D perhaps TRBD1 (5 bases). Germline V gene sequence: CDR1 SEHNR, CDR2 FQNEAQ (reference sequence). The V gene lost 1 base and the J gene lost 5 bases, with 11 bases spanning the gap. CDR3 size: 14 residues. CDR3 sequence: CASSLDTRGTEAFF. CDR3 in DNA: TGTGCCAGCAGCTTAGATACACGGGGGACTGAAGCTTTCTTT.

There are a few counts of this clone. J is TRBJ1-1 and V is TRBV19; D gene ambiguous. Trimming stripped 7 bases from V and 0 bases from J, with 6 bases between. Germline assignment: CDR1 LNHDA and CDR2 SQIVND (reference sequence). This CDR3 spans 12 amino acids. Here the CDR3 reads CASMEMNTEAFF. Written as DNA, the CDR3 is TGTGCCAGTATGGAGATGAACACTGAAGCTTTCTTT. The complete variable domain, with remaining parts taken from reference TRBV19 and TRBJ1-1, reads DGGITQSPKYLFRKEGQNVTLSCEQNLNHDAMYWYRQDPGQGLRLIYYSQIVNDFQKGDIAEGYSVSREKKESFPLTVTSAQKNPTAFYLCASMEMNTEAFFGQGTRLTVV.

V and J are TRBV6-6 and TRBJ1-1, with TRBD1 matching 7 bases. The CDR3 is 16 amino acids. Germline V gene lookup returns CDR1 MNHNY and CDR2 SVGAGI (reference sequence). J gave up 7 bases and V 0 bases, and 11 bases lay outside the gene matches. The CDR3 coding sequence is TGTGCCAGCAGTTACTCGACCGGGACAGCTGGGGGTGAAGCTTTCTTT. It codes for CASSYSTGTAGGEAFF.

This chain links TRBV5-1 with TRBJ1-3, with 8 bases matching TRBD1. The germline V gene encodes CDR1 SGHRS and CDR2 YFSETQ. This CDR3 has 15 amino acids. The ends lost 4 bases at V and 3 bases at J; junction bases unmatched: 6. CDR3 bases: TGCGCCAGCAGCCCCCAGGGGGCCGGTGGAAACACCATATATTTT. Residues: CASSPQGAGGNTIYF.

The chain carries TRBV11-2 and TRBJ2-1, with D tentatively TRBD2 (6 bases). Germline V lookup: CDR1 SGHAT, CDR2 FQNNGV. The germline V and J ends were trimmed by 4 bases and 0 bases, with 16 bases remaining between them. The CDR3 loop spans 17 amino acids. The CDR3 reads CASSSSYTGSSYNEQFF. CDR3 bases: TGTGCCAGCAGCTCGTCATACACCGGGAGCTCCTACAATGAGCAGTTCTTC.

The chain links TRBV4-3 to TRBJ1-2, with D possibly TRBD1 on 6 matching bases. The V gene's germline CDR1 is LGHNA and CDR2 YSLEER. V dropped 4 bases and J dropped 2 bases, with 11 bases sitting between them. The CDR3 covers 14 residues. The CDR3 bases are TGCGCCAGCAGCCCGGACAGTTCCAACTATGGCTACACCTTC. This gives the protein CASSPDSSNYGYTF.

V usage is TRBV5-5 and J usage is TRBJ1-6; TRBD1 matches at 7 bases. Germline loops: CDR1 SGHKS, CDR2 YYEKEE (reference sequence). CDR3 length: 18 amino acids. Losses at the gene ends were 0 bases for V and 13 bases for J; bases not matched to a gene: 19. The CDR3 here is CASSLGQGDKSEFWPLHF. The CDR3 DNA follows: TGTGCCAGCAGCTTGGGACAGGGAGATAAATCCGAGTTTTGGCCCCTCCACTTT.

The CDR3 region is CASSLYNPREYYEQYF. The CDR3 nucleotides read TGTGCCAGCAGTTTATATAACCCCCGGGAGTACTACGAGCAGTACTTC. The V call is TRBV28, the J call TRBJ2-7, with D possibly TRBD2 on 6 matching bases. The V end was cut by 1 base, the J end by 3 bases, with 16 bases between. The CDR3 runs 16 residues. Germline V gives CDR1 MDHEN, CDR2 SYDVKM.

The chain carries TRBV6-5 and TRBJ1-1; 7 bases agree with TRBD1. The ends lost 6 bases at V and 3 bases at J; junction bases unmatched: 7. The CDR3 contains 14 residues. Germline V gene sequence: CDR1 MNHEY, CDR2 SVGAGI. CDR3: CASRRDSSYTEAFF. The CDR3 coding sequence is TGTGCCAGCAGGAGGGACAGTTCCTACACTGAAGCTTTCTTT.

This clone was seen only once. The V and J genes are TRBV11-2 and TRBJ1-2; D is undetermined. Germline assignment: CDR1 SGHAT and CDR2 FQNNGV. Trimming pared 7 bases from V and 9 bases from J, leaving 15 bases between. This CDR3 is 12 amino acids long. CDR3 sequence reads: CASTEAPLCYTF. CDR3 DNA: TGTGCCAGCACGGAGGCCCCCCTTTGCTACACCTTC.

The chain carries TRBV2 and TRBJ2-7; 9 bases are shared with TRBD1. V shed 7 bases and J 3 bases; nucleotides not matched to a gene: 4. Looked up from germline, CDR1 is SNHLY and CDR2 is FYNNEI. The CDR3 is made up of 13 amino acids. DNA of the CDR3: TGTGCCAGCACGGGACAGGGCTTCTACGAGCAGTACTTC. This gives the protein CASTGQGFYEQYF.

The chain combines TRBV5-1 with TRBJ1-5; perhaps TRBD1 as D (5 bases). CDR3 size: 14 residues. Deletions cut 4 bases from V and 3 bases from J, with 11 bases between. The germline V gene encodes CDR1 SGHRS and CDR2 YFSETQ. CDR3 DNA sequence: TGCGCCAGCAGCCTAGGGGCCTCCAATCAGCCCCAGCATTTT. Translating gives CASSLGASNQPQHF.

This clone was seen just once. The chain carries TRBV6-5 and TRBJ2-2; no reliable D call. Germline CDR1 reads MNHEY; CDR2 reads SVGAGI. V dropped 6 bases and J dropped 4 bases, with 9 bases sitting between them. The CDR3 is 13 amino acids. The CDR3 nucleotides are TGTGCCAGCAGACTCACCACCACCGGGGAGCTGTTTTTT. Protein sequence: CASRLTTTGELFF.

The gene calls are TRBV19 and TRBJ1-2; 9 positions agree with TRBD1. The CDR3 covers 13 residues. V shed 8 bases and J 4 bases; nucleotides not matched to a gene: 5. Germline assignment: CDR1 LNHDA and CDR2 SQIVND (reference sequence). CDR3 region: CASLTGGGYGYTF. For the CDR3, the DNA is TGTGCCAGTTTGACAGGGGGGGGCTATGGCTACACCTTC.

The genes are TRBV4-1 and TRBJ1-3; no firm D call. Trimming removed 0 bases at V and 0 bases at J, with 15 bases between. Germline CDR1 and CDR2: MGHRA and YSYEKL. The CDR3 length is 18 residues. CDR3 protein: CASSQERASGYSGNTIYF. CDR3 sequence (DNA): TGCGCCAGCAGCCAAGAGCGGGCATCAGGATACTCTGGAAACACCATATATTTT.

V is TRBV7-8 and J is TRBJ1-1; D is unclear. From germline, CDR1 is SGHVS and CDR2 FQNEAQ. V lost 3 bases and J lost 1, with 6 bases in between. The CDR3 is made up of 13 amino acids. The CDR3 DNA is TGTGCCAGCAGCTTCAGGCCGAACACTGAAGCTTTCTTT. Protein product: CASSFRPNTEAFF. Complete variable domain (other parts from reference TRBV7-8 and TRBJ1-1): GAGVSQSPRYKVAKRGQDVALRCDPISGHVSLFWYQQALGQGPEFLTYFQNEAQLDKSGLPSDRFFAERPEGSVSTLKIQRTQQEDSAVYLCASSFRPNTEAFFGQGTRLTVV.

The gene calls are TRBV24-1 and TRBJ2-5; D might be TRBD2 (6 bases). The germline gives CDR1 KGHDR, CDR2 SFDVKD. The CDR3 extends over 13 amino acids. With 4 bases removed from V and 7 bases from J, the gap between germline ends came to 12 bases. The CDR3 nucleotides are TGTGCCACCAGTGACGGACCGGGGGTGACCCAGTACTTC. Protein product: CATSDGPGVTQYF.

J is TRBJ1-2 and V is TRBV6-1; no firm D call. Germline CDR1 and CDR2: MNHNS and SASEGT. The germline V and J ends were trimmed by 0 bases and 13 bases, with 6 bases remaining between them. The CDR3 covers 10 residues. The CDR3 nucleotides read TGTGCCAGCAGTGAAGCGGGGAGCACCTTC. Translating it yields CASSEAGSTF.

V is TRBV28 and J is TRBJ2-7; TRBD2 might be the D (6 bases). V lost 3 bases, J lost 2 bases, and 17 bases lay in between. Germline CDR1 MDHEN, CDR2 SYDVKM. The CDR3 contains 16 residues. CDR3 DNA: TGTGCCAGCAGTTTCTCTTTTGCGGCGGGACCCTACGAGCAGTACTTC. It yields the protein CASSFSFAAGPYEQYF.